This entry lists 12 T cell receptor beta chains sequenced from one sample in a study of brain T cells in children with intractable seizures. Assay: immunoSEQ multiplex PCR; the TCRdb copy retains only in-frame clones and omits some. The table has a few hundred thousand clones, about 93% seen once; the top ten hold 5.7%. Indicated time point: blood from clinic visit 5 months post-surgery; TSC patient then seizure free. Sequences were derived from peripheral blood, sampled less than 6 months after surgery. The origin of the receptors is a boy in the first two years of life with tuberous sclerosis and intractable seizures.

The chain uses TRBV21-1 and TRBJ2-2; TRBD1 is taken as the D call from the table, unchecked against the DNA. TRBV21-1 is an annotated pseudogene. CDR3 length: 15 amino acids. DNA for the CDR3: TGTGCCAGCAGCAAAGACAGGGTACCGACCGGGGAGCTGTTTTTT. Its translation: CASSKDRVPTGELFF.

The V and J genes are TRBV6-2 or TRBV6-3 and TRBJ2-7, with TRBD2 matching over 11 bases. Germline V gene lookup returns CDR1 MNHEY and CDR2 SVGEGT. The V and J ends lost 3 bases and 4 bases, in that order; junction bases with no gene match: 11. The CDR3 covers 17 residues. CDR3 DNA sequence: TGTGCCAGCAGTTATACTAGCGGGAGAAGTATATTATACGAGCAGTACTTC. Amino acids: CASSYTSGRSILYEQYF.

This clone was counted once. The rearrangement links TRBV2 to TRBJ2-2, with 8 bases lining up with TRBD2. The CDR3 length is 14 residues. The V segment lost 8 bases and the J segment 4 bases; nucleotides outside the gene matches: 6. The germline V gene encodes CDR1 SNHLY and CDR2 FYNNEI. CDR3 loop: CASGTRWLTGELFF. The CDR3, as DNA: TGTGCCAGCGGGACTAGGTGGCTCACCGGGGAGCTGTTTTTT.

The chain recombines TRBV28 with TRBJ2-4; 11 positions match TRBD2. The V gene's germline CDR1 is MDHEN and CDR2 SYDVKM. The ends lost 0 bases at V and 5 bases at J; junction bases unmatched: 0. The CDR3 length is 15 residues. CDR3 sequence: CASSLWGLAENIQYF. The CDR3 DNA sequence: TGTGCCAGCAGTTTATGGGGACTAGCGGAAAACATTCAGTACTTC. Using reference TRBV28 and TRBJ2-4 for the parts outside the CDR3, the full variable domain is DVKVTQSSRYLVKRTGEKVFLECVQDMDHENMFWYRQDPGLGLRLIYFSYDVKMKEKGDIPEGYSVSREKKERFSLILESASTNQTSMYLCASSLWGLAENIQYFGAGTRLSVL.

The chain links TRBV5-8 to TRBJ1-1; 8 bases match TRBD1. This CDR3 contains 15 residues. The germline V gene encodes CDR1 SGHTS and CDR2 YDEGEE. Trimming took 3 bases from V and 2 from J; bases not matched to a gene: 6. CDR3 sequence: CASSSSPGGNTEAFF. CDR3 bases: TGTGCCAGCAGCTCTTCCCCAGGGGGCAACACTGAAGCTTTCTTT. Based on the CDR3 plus reference TRBV5-8 and TRBJ1-1, the full variable domain is EAGVTQSPTHLIKTRGQQATLRCSPISGHTSVYWYQQALGLGLQFLLWYDEGEERNRGNFPPRFSGRQFPNYSSELNVNALELEDSALYLCASSSSPGGNTEAFFGQGTRLTVV.

The chain is built from TRBV28 and TRBJ1-2, with a possible D match to TRBD1 (5 bases). The CDR3 runs 12 residues. V was pared by 1 base and J by 7 bases, with 7 bases between. Per germline, CDR1 MDHEN and CDR2 SYDVKM. CDR3 in amino acids: CASSLLGAGYTF. The CDR3 region has the DNA TGTGCCAGCAGTTTATTAGGGGCTGGCTACACCTTC.

V is TRBV11-2 and J is TRBJ1-1, with a possible D match to TRBD1 (5 bases). This CDR3 is 14 amino acids long. Germline-derived CDR1 and CDR2 are SGHAT and FQNNGV. V was clipped by 1 base and J by 5 bases, with 11 bases between them. The CDR3 is CASSLVGGGTEAFF. The CDR3 DNA sequence: TGTGCCAGCAGCTTAGTTGGGGGTGGGACTGAAGCTTTCTTT.

This clone has a single count. This sequence joins TRBV4-2 and TRBJ2-7; TRBD2 matches at 9 bases. V dropped 1 base and J dropped 5; count of bases not matched to a gene: 18. Per the germline V gene, CDR1 is LGHNA and CDR2 is YNFKEQ. The CDR3 loop spans 19 amino acids. The CDR3 nucleotides read TGTGCCAGCAGCCAAGGTGCGGGGGGGCCGATTCAGGTATTGAACGAGCAGTACTTC. Protein: CASSQGAGGPIQVLNEQYF.

The chain uses TRBV7-2 and TRBJ2-1, with TRBD2 matching 14 bases. CDR3 length: 15 amino acids. CDR1 SGHTA and CDR2 FQGNSA come from the germline V gene. Unmatched junction bases numbered 3, after V lost 5 bases and J lost 6 bases. CDR3 sequence: CASSLGTSGGNEQFF. CDR3 DNA: TGTGCCAGCAGCCTGGGGACTAGCGGGGGCAATGAGCAGTTCTTC.

The rearrangement joins TRBV7-3 to TRBJ1-3, with D unresolved. Germline CDR1 and CDR2: SGHTA and FQGTGA. Trimming removed 5 bases at V and 0 bases at J, with 5 bases between. There are 13 residues in the CDR3. CDR3 sequence: CASSDNSGNTIYF. The DNA for the CDR3 is TGTGCCAGCAGCGACAACTCTGGAAACACCATATATTTT.

V is TRBV20-1 and J is TRBJ2-7; D not resolved. V lost 6 bases and J 4 bases, leaving 10 bases between the germline ends. Germline assignment: CDR1 DFQATT and CDR2 SNEGSKA (reference sequence). This CDR3 region has 11 residues. The CDR3 region is CSAKTGYEQYF. CDR3 nucleotide sequence: TGCAGTGCCAAGACTGGTTACGAGCAGTACTTC.

The genes are TRBV19 and TRBJ2-1; 7 bases agree with TRBD2. The trim removed 0 bases at V and 6 bases at J, leaving 8 bases unmatched. This CDR3 spans 16 amino acids. Germline-derived CDR1 and CDR2 are LNHDA and SQIVND (reference sequence). The CDR3, as DNA: TGTGCCAGTAGTATAGATCCGGGGGACTACCCCAATGAGCAGTTCTTC. It encodes CASSIDPGDYPNEQFF.